This entry lists 27 T cell receptor beta chains sequenced from one sample in a study of blood T cell repertoires in COVID-19. The method was immunoSEQ multiplex PCR; TCRdb's version includes in-frame clones alone and lacks a portion of them. The data show about 240,000 clones, with 75% to 90% seen just once and 7.2% held by the top ten. The material sequenced was peripheral blood. These receptors were obtained from a man aged 55-75 years who had recovered from COVID-19.

This sequence joins TRBV14 and TRBJ2-3; D is perhaps TRBD2 (5 bases). The CDR3 is 16 amino acids. V was shortened by 3 bases and J by 2 bases, with 15 bases between the two germline ends. Per the germline V gene, CDR1 is SGHDN and CDR2 is FVKESK. CDR3 DNA sequence: TGTGCCAGCAGCCAGAATCCGGGAACGGACACAGATACGCAGTATTTT. Amino acid sequence: CASSQNPGTDTDTQYF. Using reference TRBV14 and TRBJ2-3 for the parts outside the CDR3, the full variable domain is EAGVTQFPSHSVIEKGQTVTLRCDPISGHDNLYWYRRVMGKEIKFLLHFVKESKQDESGMPNNRFLAERTGGTYSTLKVQPAELEDSGVYFCASSQNPGTDTDTQYFGPGTRLTVL.

The chain joins TRBV24-1 to TRBJ2-1; the match to TRBD1 covers 8 bases. The J segment lost 6 bases and the V segment lost 1 base, leaving 7 bases of the junction unmatched. CDR1 is KGHDR, CDR2 SFDVKD, per germline. The CDR3 is made up of 16 amino acids. The CDR3 region has the DNA TGTGCCACCAGTGATTTTGGGCAGGGGGCCGGCAATGAGCAGTTCTTC. This gives the protein CATSDFGQGAGNEQFF.

This clone was seen only a few times. The CDR3 protein is CASSYRAEQYF. In DNA form, the CDR3 reads TGTGCCAGTAGTTACAGGGCCGAGCAGTACTTC. The gene calls are TRBV19 and TRBJ2-7, with D possibly matching TRBD1 (6 bases). This CDR3 region has 11 residues. Trimming removed 5 bases from V and 6 bases from J, with 8 bases in between. The V gene's germline CDR1 is LNHDA and CDR2 SQIVND (reference sequence). Combining the CDR3 with reference TRBV19 and TRBJ2-7 gives the whole variable domain DGGITQSPKYLFRKEGQNVTLSCEQNLNHDAMYWYRQDPGQGLRLIYYSQIVNDFQKGDIAEGYSVSREKKESFPLTVTSAQKNPTAFYLCASSYRAEQYFGPGTRLTVT.

This chain uses TRBV30 with TRBJ1-5; the D gene is possibly TRBD1 (5 bases). Germline CDR1 is GTSNPN and CDR2 is SVGIG (reference sequence). V lost 4 bases, J lost 5 bases, and 9 bases lay in between. The CDR3 is 12 amino acids. CDR3 sequence reads: CAWTRDDQPQHF. The CDR3 coding sequence is TGTGCCTGGACCAGGGATGATCAGCCCCAGCATTTT. The variable domain in full, completed from reference TRBV30 and TRBJ1-5, reads SQTIHQWPATLVQPVGSPLSLECTVEGTSNPNLYWYRQAAGRGLQLLFYSVGIGQISSEVPQNLSASRPQDRQFILSSKKLLLSDSGFYLCAWTRDDQPQHFGDGTRLSIL.

CDR3 sequence (DNA): TGCGCCAGCAGCTCTCGACTAGCGGGGAGCGATGAGCAGTTCTTC. The encoded protein is CASSSRLAGSDEQFF. This chain joins TRBV5-1 and TRBJ2-1; 11 nucleotides align to TRBD2. J was trimmed by 8 bases and V by 3 bases; bases with no gene match: 7. Germline CDR1 and CDR2: SGHRS and YFSETQ. This CDR3 spans 15 amino acids.

This chain connects TRBV11-1 to TRBJ2-1, with a tentative D call TRBD1 (7 bases). The length of the CDR3 is 16 residues. Germline CDR1 is SGHAT and CDR2 is FQDESV (reference sequence). Trimming took off 5 bases at V and 7 bases at J, with 21 bases between the two ends. The CDR3 is CASSVKGSRGRNEQFF. CDR3 sequence (DNA): TGTGCCAGCAGCGTAAAGGGGAGCAGGGGGAGGAATGAGCAGTTCTTC.

The chain employs TRBV5-1 and TRBJ2-5, with TRBD2 identical over 8 bases. The germline gives CDR1 SGHRS, CDR2 YFSETQ. The trim removed 2 bases at V and 2 bases at J, leaving 2 bases unmatched. The CDR3 contains 14 residues. The DNA of the CDR3 is TGCGCCAGCAGCTTCCGGGGGGGACAAGAGACCCAGTACTTC. Amino acid sequence: CASSFRGGQETQYF.

The chain joins TRBV6-5 to TRBJ2-7, with TRBD2 as a possible D gene (7 bases). Deletions cut 6 bases from V and 5 bases from J, with 20 bases between. The CDR3 sequence is 15 residues long. CDR1 is MNHEY, CDR2 SVGAGI, per germline. The CDR3 loop is CASRGAGRGRDEQYF. The CDR3 DNA reads as TGTGCCAGCAGGGGGGCAGGGAGGGGGAGGGACGAGCAGTACTTC.

The chain employs TRBV9 and TRBJ2-5; D not certain. The CDR3 has 14 residues. V dropped 0 bases and J dropped 4 bases, with 10 bases sitting between them. Germline assignment: CDR1 SGDLS and CDR2 YYNGEE. CDR3 residues: CASSVDPRGETQYF. CDR3 in DNA: TGTGCCAGCAGCGTAGACCCGAGAGGAGAGACCCAGTACTTC.

This chain connects TRBV27 to TRBJ1-5, with TRBD1 as a possible D gene (5 bases). The CDR3 consists of 16 residues. Germline-derived CDR1 and CDR2 are MNHEY and SMNVEV (reference sequence). Trimming pared 5 bases from V and 0 bases from J, leaving 14 bases between. CDR3 in DNA: TGTGCCAGCAGTCCCATGGGGGGACCTAGCAATCAGCCCCAGCATTTT. Translating gives CASSPMGGPSNQPQHF.

The chain couples TRBV18 to TRBJ1-2, with 8 positions matching TRBD1. CDR1 and CDR2 from the germline V gene are KGHSH and LQKENI. V dropped 3 bases and J dropped 3; count of bases not matched to a gene: 12. The CDR3 consists of 17 residues. The CDR3, as DNA: TGTGCCAGCTCACCTATTAGTCCCGGGACAGGAGACTATGGCTACACCTTC. Amino acid sequence: CASSPISPGTGDYGYTF.

The CDR3 sequence is CASSLLRPQSSGELFF. The DNA of the CDR3 is TGCGCCAGCAGCTTGTTGCGGCCACAAAGTTCCGGGGAGCTGTTTTTT. This rearrangement joins TRBV5-1 to TRBJ2-2; D remains unclear. This CDR3 is 16 amino acids long. Deletions cut 1 base from V and 6 bases from J, with 16 bases between. Germline CDR1 and CDR2: SGHRS and YFSETQ. Drawing the rest from reference TRBV5-1 and TRBJ2-2, the complete variable domain is KAGVTQTPRYLIKTRGQQVTLSCSPISGHRSVSWYQQTPGQGLQFLFEYFSETQRNKGNFPGRFSGRQFSNSRSEMNVSTLELGDSALYLCASSLLRPQSSGELFFGEGSRLTVL.

In the case of this clone: The same CDR3 can be traced to other DNA sequences in this sample. CDR3 bases: TGTGCCACCAGTGATTTGGGGCAGGGCGCAGATACGCAGTATTTT. Protein product: CATSDLGQGADTQYF. The J gene is TRBJ2-3, the V gene TRBV24-1, with D possibly TRBD1 on 5 matching bases. The ends were cut back, 0 bases at V and 4 bases at J, with 10 bases in the middle. The CDR3 totals 15 residues. Germline lookup yields CDR1 KGHDR and CDR2 SFDVKD.

CDR3 nucleotide sequence: TGTGCCAGCAGCGAGGGAACAGGGGAATTATATGGCTACACCTTC. Encoded protein: CASSEGTGELYGYTF. The chain is built from TRBV9 and TRBJ1-2; 7 nucleotides match TRBD1. This CDR3 is built from 15 residues. CDR1 SGDLS and CDR2 YYNGEE come from the germline V gene. V gave up 3 bases and J gave up 5 bases; unmatched junction bases: 10.

This chain links TRBV5-8 with TRBJ1-4, with D perhaps matching TRBD1 (5 bases). The length of the CDR3 is 13 residues. Deletions cut 7 bases from V and 7 bases from J, with 14 bases between. Germline assignment: CDR1 SGHTS and CDR2 YDEGEE. CDR3 residues: CASQGFAREKLFF. The DNA of the CDR3 is TGTGCCAGCCAGGGTTTTGCTCGTGAAAAACTGTTTTTT.

The chain combines TRBV2 with TRBJ1-4; a weak D match, TRBD1 (5 bases). Germline lookup yields CDR1 SNHLY and CDR2 FYNNEI. The CDR3 is 14 residues long. Deletions cut 7 bases from V and 7 bases from J, with 16 bases between. The CDR3 here is CASKFSGRGEKLFF. CDR3 DNA sequence: TGTGCCAGCAAATTCTCAGGGCGGGGTGAAAAACTGTTTTTT.

The chain has TRBV24-1 and TRBJ1-2; D is perhaps TRBD1 (6 bases). CDR1 KGHDR and CDR2 SFDVKD come from the germline V gene. V was trimmed by 7 bases and J by 2 bases, leaving 19 bases between them. This CDR3 has 16 residues. CDR3 coding DNA: TGTGCCACCAGCTCCACGGACAGAACGGGCAACTATGGCTACACCTTC. Translated, it gives CATSSTDRTGNYGYTF.

V is TRBV9 and J is TRBJ1-3; perhaps TRBD1 as D (6 bases). Germline V lookup: CDR1 SGDLS, CDR2 YYNGEE. This CDR3 is built from 16 residues. V was shortened by 3 bases and J by 3 bases, with 16 bases between the two germline ends. The CDR3 DNA reads as TGTGCCAGCAGCGGGCCCGGACAGCGTCATGGAAACACCATATATTTT. Amino acid sequence: CASSGPGQRHGNTIYF.

CDR3 in DNA: TGTGCCAGCAGCCAAAAGGGGGCTATGTCACCCCTCCACTTT. It encodes CASSQKGAMSPLHF. The chain recombines TRBV3-1 (or the pseudogene TRBV3-2) with TRBJ1-6, with 7 bases matching TRBD1. The germline V gene encodes CDR1 LGHDT and CDR2 YNNKEL (reference sequence). The J segment lost 10 bases and the V segment lost 2 bases, leaving 5 bases of the junction unmatched. The CDR3 runs to 14 residues.

The V gene is TRBV6-1, the J gene TRBJ2-7; 7 positions agree with TRBD1. Germline CDR1 reads MNHNS; CDR2 reads SASEGT. The CDR3 has 13 residues. The CDR3 loop reads CASSKAGTAEQYV. The CDR3 region has the DNA TGTGCCAGCAGTAAAGCCGGGACAGCCGAGCAGTACGTC.

Here the CDR3 DNA reads TGTGCCAGCAGCAAACGGGACTCAAACTACGATGAGCAGTACTTC. Protein: CASSKRDSNYDEQYF. The chain uses TRBV11-3 and TRBJ2-7, with a possible D match to TRBD2 (6 bases). Germline values: CDR1 SGHNT, CDR2 YENEEA. The CDR3 loop spans 15 amino acids. Trimming removed 5 bases at V and 7 bases at J, with 21 bases between.

This clone came up once. J is TRBJ2-3 and V is TRBV10-3; TRBD2 matches 11 bases. The germline CDR1 and CDR2 sequences are ENHRY and SYGVKD. The CDR3 covers 16 residues. Trimming at V came to 6 bases and at J to 0 bases, leaving 5 bases not matched to a gene. CDR3 in amino acids: CAIRNRLAGSTDTQYF. The CDR3 nucleotides read TGTGCCATCAGGAATAGACTAGCGGGGAGCACAGATACGCAGTATTTT.

This clone was detected only once. The rearrangement uses TRBV7-8 and TRBJ2-1, with D possibly matching TRBD2 (6 bases). The CDR3 consists of 17 residues. Trimming took 6 bases from V and 7 from J, leaving 25 bases between them. Germline CDR1 is SGHVS and CDR2 is FQNEAQ. The CDR3 loop is CASRLSLTAGFTNEQFF. CDR3 in DNA: TGTGCCAGCAGGCTCTCTTTGACGGCGGGGTTTACAAATGAGCAGTTCTTC.

V usage is TRBV5-1 and J usage is TRBJ2-7; 7 nucleotides align to TRBD1. The CDR3 length is 17 residues. V shed 1 base and J 2 bases; nucleotides not matched to a gene: 12. Germline CDR1 reads SGHRS; CDR2 reads YFSETQ. The CDR3 DNA is TGCGCCAGCAGCTTGACGGGGCGACAGGGCTCTGCCTACGAGCAGTACTTC. Its protein product is CASSLTGRQGSAYEQYF.

The chain employs TRBV9 and TRBJ2-2; 10 nucleotides match TRBD1. The CDR3 is 16 residues long. Trimming took 1 base from V and 8 from J; bases not matched to a gene: 8. Looked up from germline, CDR1 is SGDLS and CDR2 is YYNGEE. CDR3 nucleotides: TGTGCCAGCAGCGTACCGGGACAGGGGAAATTTGGGGAGCTGTTTTTT. Amino acid sequence: CASSVPGQGKFGELFF.

This chain links TRBV19 with TRBJ2-1, with 8 nucleotides matching TRBD2. V dropped 3 bases and J dropped 0; count of bases not matched to a gene: 7. CDR3 length: 17 amino acids. Germline CDR1 LNHDA, CDR2 SQIVND (reference sequence). In nucleotides, the CDR3 is TGTGCCAGTAGTATGGATATAGCGGGGAACTCCTACAATGAGCAGTTCTTC. Its translation: CASSMDIAGNSYNEQFF.

About this clone: An end of the junction does not agree with germline; a read error may underlie this. Other DNA variants within this sample encode the same CDR3. This chain uses TRBV19 with TRBJ1-1; possibly TRBD1 for D (6 bases). Germline CDR1 is LNHDA and CDR2 is SQIVND (reference sequence). The CDR3 sequence is 12 residues long. CDR3 protein: CASLRGRTEAFF. CDR3 coding DNA: TGTGCCAGTCTCAGGGGAAGAACTGAAGCCTTCTTT.